The present T cell receptor (beta chain) was sequenced within a study of shared clonotypes between healthy human individuals. V lost 7 bases, J lost 4 bases, and 10 bases lay in between. CDR1 is MDHEN and CDR2 is SYDVKM in the germline V gene. The CDR3 length is 12 residues. Produced via immunoSEQ multiplex PCR; TCRdb's table is partial and in-frame only. The table lists 650,000 to 750,000 clones, 55% to 75% of them singletons, with under 2% in the top ten. The TCR comes from a woman aged 25 to 39 in good health. The genes are TRBV28 and TRBJ1-1; a weak D match, TRBD1 (5 bases). The sample was memory CD4+ T cells sorted from blood. The subset denotes: CD45RA-negative fraction. CDR3 sequence reads: CASIPGGTEAFF. Here the CDR3 DNA reads TGTGCCAGCATTCCCGGGGGCACTGAAGCTTTCTTT.